The 8 T cell receptor beta chains reported below all come from one sample, sequenced in a study of shared clonotypes between healthy human individuals. Profiling relied on immunoSEQ multiplex PCR, and the TCRdb table lists in-frame clones only, not all of them. Here the sample spans a few hundred thousand clones, around 97% being singletons. The sample was naive CD4+ T cells sorted from blood. Documented subset: CD45RA+ positively selected. The receptors derive from a woman in her 30s in good health.

The V call is TRBV28, the J call TRBJ2-7, with 7 bases fitting TRBD1. CDR3 size: 12 residues. J was trimmed by 3 bases and V by 10 bases; bases with no gene match: 6. CDR1 is MDHEN and CDR2 is SYDVKM in the germline V gene. CDR3 region: CATGQAVYEQYF. In DNA form, the CDR3 reads TGTGCCACCGGACAGGCAGTCTACGAGCAGTACTTC.

The chain has TRBV5-1 and TRBJ1-3; unclear D gene. The CDR3 length is 15 residues. Germline values: CDR1 SGHRS, CDR2 YFSETQ. V was shortened by 4 bases and J by 0 bases, with 11 bases between the two germline ends. CDR3 in amino acids: CASSPLDNSGNTIYF. The DNA of the CDR3 is TGCGCCAGCAGCCCCCTAGACAACTCTGGAAACACCATATATTTT.

The V call is TRBV28, the J call TRBJ1-4; the match to TRBD1 covers 10 bases. Germline V gene data show CDR1 as MDHEN and CDR2 as SYDVKM. The CDR3 is made up of 15 amino acids. J gave up 3 bases and V 4 bases, and 2 bases lay outside the gene matches. The CDR3 loop is CASSSTGGSNEKLFF. The DNA for the CDR3 is TGTGCCAGCAGTTCGACAGGGGGCTCTAATGAAAAACTGTTTTTT.

The chain links TRBV18 to TRBJ1-1; D unclear. CDR1 is KGHSH and CDR2 is LQKENI in the germline V gene. Trimming removed 2 bases at V and 4 bases at J, with 11 bases between. CDR3 length: 14 amino acids. For the CDR3, the DNA is TGTGCCAGCTCACCAGGCACATCGGCCACTGAAGCTTTCTTT. Its protein is CASSPGTSATEAFF.

The V gene is TRBV7-6, the J gene TRBJ2-1; TRBD2 aligns across 11 bases. The junction had 2 bases not matched to a gene; V was cut back by 1 base and J by 6 bases. The germline CDR1 and CDR2 sequences are SGHVS and FNYEAQ. The CDR3 totals 15 residues. CDR3 coding DNA: TGTGCCAGCAGCTTAGGACTAGCGGGAATCAATGAGCAGTTCTTC. As protein: CASSLGLAGINEQFF.

The count of this clone is one. CDR3 coding DNA: TGTGCCATCAGTGAGTCGTGGACAGGGGAAGAAGCTTTCTTT. This translates into CAISESWTGEEAFF. The chain couples TRBV10-3 to TRBJ1-1; 9 bases agree with TRBD1. CDR3 length: 14 amino acids. J was trimmed by 8 bases and V by 0 bases; bases with no gene match: 4. CDR1 ENHRY and CDR2 SYGVKD come from the germline V gene.

This chain joins TRBV15 and TRBJ2-7; tentative D call: TRBD2 (6 bases). V lost 1 base and J lost 3, with 13 bases in between. The CDR3 consists of 15 residues. Germline V gene data show CDR1 as LNHNV and CDR2 as YYDKDF (reference sequence). The DNA of the CDR3 is TGTGCCACCAGCAGAGGTAGGGAGGCCATCTACGAGCAGTACTTC. Its translation: CATSRGREAIYEQYF.

The V gene is TRBV30, the J gene TRBJ1-4; 7 nucleotides match TRBD1. V lost 5 bases, J lost 7 bases, and 7 bases stayed unmatched. CDR1 GTSNPN and CDR2 SVGIG come from the germline V gene (reference sequence). The CDR3 loop spans 13 amino acids. DNA for the CDR3: TGTGCCTGGGAAACAGGGGCGGGTGAAAAACTGTTTTTT. This codes for CAWETGAGEKLFF.